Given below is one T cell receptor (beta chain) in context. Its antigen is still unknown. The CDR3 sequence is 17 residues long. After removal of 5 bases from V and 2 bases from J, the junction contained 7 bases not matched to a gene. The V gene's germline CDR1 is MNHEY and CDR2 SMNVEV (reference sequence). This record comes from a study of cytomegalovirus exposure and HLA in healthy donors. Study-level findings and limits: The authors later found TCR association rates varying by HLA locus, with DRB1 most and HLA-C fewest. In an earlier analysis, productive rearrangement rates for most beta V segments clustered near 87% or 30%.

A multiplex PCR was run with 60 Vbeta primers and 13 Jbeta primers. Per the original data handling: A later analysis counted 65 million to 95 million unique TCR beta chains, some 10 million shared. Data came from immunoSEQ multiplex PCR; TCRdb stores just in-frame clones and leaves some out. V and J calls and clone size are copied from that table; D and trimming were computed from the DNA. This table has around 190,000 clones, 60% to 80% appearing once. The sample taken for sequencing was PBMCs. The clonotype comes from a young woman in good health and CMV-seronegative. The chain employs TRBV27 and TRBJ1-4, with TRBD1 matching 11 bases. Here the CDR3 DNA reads TGTGCCAGCAGTCGCGGACAGGGGGCGTCTACTAATGAAAAACTGTTTTTT. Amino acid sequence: CASSRGQGASTNEKLFF.